A single sample gave rise to the 24 T cell receptor beta chains below, sequenced in a study of regulatory T cells in long-lasting Graves disease. Indicated time point: newly diagnosed GD, antithyroid drugs for less than 3 months. Making the TCR library involved RNA that had been extracted from PBMCs. For TCR beta, libraries came from iRepertoire HTBI primers and Arm-PCR of CDR3 regions. TCRdb used MiXCR to reprocess the multiplex PCR reads, holding one entry per CDR3 protein. The sample has some 560,000 distinct CDR3 sequences; around 16% are singletons. These data were also filed under a second study, of T cells in Graves' hyperthyroidism and ophthalmopathy.

The sample here was peripheral blood mononuclear cells (PBMCs), taken at new diagnosis, from a patient treated with antithyroid drugs. Receptors were obtained from a woman aged 40 to 65 with Graves disease.

In this sample, this clonotype turned up many times. The chain recombines TRBV20-1 with TRBJ2-5; D possibly corresponds to TRBD1 (6 bases). The CDR3 consists of 15 residues. With 0 bases removed from V and 4 bases from J, the gap between germline ends came to 15 bases. Germline V lookup: CDR1 DFQATT, CDR2 SNEGSKA (reference sequence). The CDR3 DNA reads as TGCAGTGCTAGAGATCAGGCTACACAGGGAGAGACCCAGTACTTC. Amino acid sequence: CSARDQATQGETQYF.

This clonotype was found many times. The genes are TRBV20-1 and TRBJ1-2; possibly TRBD1 for D (6 bases). Per germline, CDR1 DFQATT and CDR2 SNEGSKA (reference sequence). Trimming stripped 0 bases from V and 3 bases from J, with 14 bases between. The CDR3 has 15 residues. CDR3 region: CSARDRRGDYYGYTF. The CDR3 DNA reads as TGCAGTGCTAGAGACCGGAGGGGGGACTACTATGGCTACACCTTC.

The chain joins TRBV15 to TRBJ2-7; the D gene could be TRBD1 or TRBD2 (6 bases each). This CDR3 contains 15 residues. CDR1 is LNHNV and CDR2 is YYDKDF in the germline V gene (reference sequence). The ends were cut back, 7 bases at V and 3 bases at J, with 19 bases in the middle. The CDR3, as DNA: TGTGCCACCAAGGAGGGTCGAACAGGGAGCTACGAGCAGTACTTC. This gives the protein CATKEGRTGSYEQYF.

This clonotype was counted at least ten times. The gene calls are TRBV12-3 or TRBV12-4 and TRBJ1-1; D not certain. The CDR3 extends over 12 amino acids. Trimming stripped 1 base from V and 7 bases from J, with 7 bases between. CDR3 loop: CASSLGISEAFF. The CDR3 region has the DNA TGTGCCAGCAGTTTAGGGATTAGTGAAGCTTTCTTT.

The chain links TRBV3-1 to TRBJ1-5, with TRBD1 identical over 9 bases. Germline V lookup: CDR1 LGHDT, CDR2 YNNKEL (reference sequence). The V gene end was trimmed by 4 bases and the J gene end by 1 base; junction bases not matched to a gene: 5. The CDR3 is 16 residues long. The CDR3 DNA reads TGTGCCAGCAGCCCAGCGGACAGGGGAAGCAATCAGCCCCAGCATTTT. As protein: CASSPADRGSNQPQHF.

A single count supports this clonotype. A much larger clone differs by one base, so this may be a read error. The chain joins TRBV12-3 or TRBV12-4 to TRBJ2-1, with 8 bases identical to TRBD2. Trimming took 8 bases from V and 9 from J; bases not matched to a gene: 9. CDR3 length: 13 amino acids. CDR3 DNA sequence: TGTGCCAGCGGTCCGGGGGGGCAGAGTGAGCAGTTCTTC. This gives the protein CASGPGGQSEQFF.

This clonotype was detected many times. This chain uses TRBV13 with TRBJ1-2; D is possibly TRBD1 (5 bases). The germline gives CDR1 PRHDT, CDR2 FYEKMQ (reference sequence). V lost 5 bases and J lost 6, with 13 bases in between. The CDR3 totals 13 residues. The CDR3 nucleotides read TGTGCCAGCAGCCCCTGGACATTGGATGGCTACACCTTC. It translates to CASSPWTLDGYTF.

In its sample, this clonotype was seen many times. This CDR3 reads CASSLPQGVQETQYF. CDR3 in DNA: TGCGCCAGCAGCTTGCCACAGGGAGTCCAGGAGACCCAGTACTTC. J is TRBJ2-5 and V is TRBV5-1; D is perhaps TRBD1 (6 bases). V lost 1 base and J lost 5, with 15 bases in between. Germline CDR1 SGHRS, CDR2 YFSETQ. CDR3 length: 15 amino acids.

The chain has TRBV6-2 or TRBV6-3 and TRBJ2-7, with a weak D call TRBD1 (5 bases). Germline values: CDR1 MNHEY, CDR2 SVGEGT. V shed 0 bases and J shed 0 bases, with 12 bases lying between them. The CDR3 is 16 residues long. CDR3 sequence: CASSYSGRVSSYEQYF. DNA of the CDR3: TGTGCCAGCAGTTACTCGGGCAGGGTGAGCTCCTACGAGCAGTACTTC.

This clonotype was detected only a few times. J is TRBJ2-7 and V is TRBV19, with TRBD1 matching over 9 bases. The CDR3 totals 15 residues. The trim removed 5 bases at V and 3 bases at J, leaving 8 bases unmatched. Germline assignment: CDR1 LNHDA and CDR2 SQIVND (reference sequence). The DNA for the CDR3 is TGTGCCAGTAGTCCAAGGGACAGGGAGGGCTACGAGCAGTACTTC. Translating it yields CASSPRDREGYEQYF. Full variable domain (outside the CDR3, taken from reference TRBV19 and TRBJ2-7): DGGITQSPKYLFRKEGQNVTLSCEQNLNHDAMYWYRQDPGQGLRLIYYSQIVNDFQKGDIAEGYSVSREKKESFPLTVTSAQKNPTAFYLCASSPRDREGYEQYFGPGTRLTVT.

The chain employs TRBV5-1 and TRBJ1-2, with TRBD1 identical over 7 bases. CDR1 and CDR2 from the germline V gene are SGHRS and YFSETQ. With 4 bases clipped from V and 3 bases from J, the junction kept 9 bases outside the gene matches. This CDR3 comprises 15 residues. CDR3 protein: CASSRTGAGDYGYTF. The CDR3, as DNA: TGCGCCAGCAGCAGAACAGGGGCCGGGGACTATGGCTACACCTTC.

This clonotype came up many times. The rearrangement joins TRBV29-1 to TRBJ1-2, with 8 bases identical to TRBD1. Trimming took 6 bases from V and 4 from J; bases not matched to a gene: 4. This CDR3 comprises 12 residues. The germline V gene encodes CDR1 SQVTM and CDR2 ANQGSEA. The CDR3 sequence: CSVTGGSYGYTF. The CDR3 region has the DNA TGCAGCGTCACAGGGGGAAGCTATGGCTACACCTTC.

The chain combines TRBV5-4 with TRBJ1-1; D unclear. The CDR3 totals 14 residues. Trimming left V 0 bases short and J 3 bases short, with 9 bases between. The germline V gene has CDR1 SGHNT and CDR2 YYREEE (reference sequence). The CDR3 here is CASSLDEVDTEAFF. Written as DNA, the CDR3 is TGTGCCAGCAGCTTGGATGAGGTCGACACTGAAGCTTTCTTT. Drawing the rest from reference TRBV5-4 and TRBJ1-1, the complete variable domain is ETGVTQSPTHLIKTRGQQVTLRCSSQSGHNTVSWYQQALGQGPQFIFQYYREEENGRGNFPPRFSGLQFPNYSSELNVNALELDDSALYLCASSLDEVDTEAFFGQGTRLTVV.

This clonotype was observed a few times. This chain connects TRBV7-8 to TRBJ2-3; 10 bases map to TRBD2. J gave up 2 bases and V 6 bases, and 5 bases lay outside the gene matches. The CDR3 is 15 amino acids. Germline assignment: CDR1 SGHVS and CDR2 FQNEAQ. This CDR3 reads CASSSGLAFTDTQYF. The CDR3 DNA reads as TGTGCCAGCAGTTCGGGACTAGCGTTCACAGATACGCAGTATTTT.

Of note for this clonotype: It may be a read error: a sequence one base away is much more abundant. The chain combines TRBV12-3 or TRBV12-4 with TRBJ1-5; 8 nucleotides align to TRBD1. The CDR3 totals 15 residues. V trimming: 2 bases; J trimming: 5 bases; junction bases outside the gene matches: 5. The CDR3 coding sequence is TGTGCCAGCAGTTTACGGGGGACAGGAGATCAGCCCCAGCATTTT. Its translation: CASSLRGTGDQPQHF.

This clonotype was observed many times. The gene calls are TRBV20-1 and TRBJ2-3; D is perhaps TRBD2 (5 bases). Trimming cost V 3 bases and J 6 bases, with 16 bases left between them. CDR3 length equals 14 residues. Germline lookup yields CDR1 DFQATT and CDR2 SNEGSKA (reference sequence). The CDR3 DNA sequence: TGCAGTGCTAGTTCTCCAGCGGAACGGGATACGCAGTATTTT. This sequence encodes CSASSPAERDTQYF.

The table lists this clonotype with many counts. This sequence joins TRBV2 and TRBJ1-4; possibly TRBD1 for D (6 bases). From germline, CDR1 is SNHLY and CDR2 FYNNEI. V lost 2 bases to trimming and J lost 7 bases, with 14 bases between them. This CDR3 contains 15 residues. The CDR3, as DNA: TGTGCCAGCAGTGAACAGGACAGTATGGGTGAAAAACTGTTTTTT. Protein product: CASSEQDSMGEKLFF.

The chain links TRBV20-1 to TRBJ2-1, with TRBD2 matching 9 bases. This CDR3 has 16 amino acids. Germline V gives CDR1 DFQATT, CDR2 SNEGSKA (reference sequence). V dropped 0 bases and J dropped 5; count of bases not matched to a gene: 8. The CDR3 sequence is CSARDQISGSHNEQFF. The CDR3 DNA follows: TGCAGTGCTAGAGATCAGATTAGCGGGAGTCACAATGAGCAGTTCTTC.

This clonotype was counted between two and nine times. The chain carries TRBV3-1 and TRBJ1-6, with D perhaps TRBD1 (6 bases). The CDR3 is 16 amino acids. Germline-derived CDR1 and CDR2 are LGHDT and YNNKEL (reference sequence). V lost 4 bases and J lost 4, with 14 bases in between. The CDR3, as DNA: TGTGCCAGCAGCCCTGCAGGGGTGGGATATAATTCACCCCTCCACTTT. This codes for CASSPAGVGYNSPLHF.

The sample holds a few counts of this clonotype. The rearrangement joins TRBV10-3 to TRBJ1-4, with 8 nucleotides matching TRBD1. J gave up 8 bases and V 10 bases, and 9 bases lay outside the gene matches. The CDR3 sequence is 13 residues long. Germline lookup yields CDR1 ENHRY and CDR2 SYGVKD. The CDR3 loop reads CATSTGVGEKLFF. The CDR3 DNA reads TGTGCCACCTCGACAGGGGTAGGGGAAAAACTGTTTTTT.

This clonotype was observed at least ten times. This rearrangement joins TRBV28 to TRBJ1-4; a possible D gene is TRBD1 (6 bases). The V gene's germline CDR1 is MDHEN and CDR2 SYDVKM. The CDR3 is 14 amino acids. Trimming took 3 bases from V and 7 from J, leaving 12 bases between them. The chain's CDR3 is CASSLGGASEKLFF. In DNA form, the CDR3 reads TGTGCCAGCAGTTTGGGGGGGGCGAGTGAAAAACTGTTTTTT.

The V and J genes are TRBV11-2 and TRBJ1-2, with D maybe TRBD1 (6 bases). The CDR3 contains 13 residues. Germline CDR1 reads SGHAT; CDR2 reads FQNNGV. Between the trimmed V and J ends, which lost 6 bases and 6 bases, there was a span of 14 bases. As DNA, the CDR3 is TGTGCCAGCAGTCTGTCCGGGGGCCATGGCTACACCTTC. Its translation is CASSLSGGHGYTF.

This clonotype was observed many times. The chain links TRBV2 to TRBJ2-5; no clear D gene. The CDR3 spans 14 residues. Germline CDR1 is SNHLY and CDR2 is FYNNEI. V lost 4 bases and J lost 3, with 12 bases in between. The CDR3 DNA reads as TGTGCCAGCAGTGCACCCCACGCGGAAGAGACCCAGTACTTC. Translating it yields CASSAPHAEETQYF.

This clonotype has a handful of counts. This chain joins TRBV9 and TRBJ2-7; possibly TRBD2 for D (6 bases). Germline lookup yields CDR1 SGDLS and CDR2 YYNGEE. Trimming took off 1 base at V and 0 bases at J, with 11 bases between the two ends. There are 15 residues in the CDR3. CDR3 DNA: TGTGCCAGCAGCGTATCGGGGGAGATCTCCTACGAGCAGTACTTC. This gives the protein CASSVSGEISYEQYF.